The 20 T cell receptor beta chains presented below share a single source sample, sequenced in a study of blood T cells in healthy people across ages. It was with a sample-barcoded 5' primer and a J-beta primer mix that a second PCR of roughly 7 to 11 cycles was run. TCRdb ran MiXCR on the 5' RACE reads and lists one entry per CDR3 protein. The sample lists more than 1 million distinct CDR3 sequences, 35% to 55% occurring once. Material for sequencing was blood. These receptors all stem from an older woman in good health.

This clonotype was seen a handful of times. The rearrangement links TRBV20-1 to TRBJ2-5; TRBD2 matches at 9 bases. With 3 bases clipped from V and 5 bases from J, the junction kept 13 bases outside the gene matches. This CDR3 is 16 amino acids long. CDR1 and CDR2 from the germline V gene are DFQATT and SNEGSKA (reference sequence). The CDR3 region has the DNA TGCAGTGCTAGGGATAAAGGGACTAGCCCGTATGAGACCCAGTACTTC. Protein: CSARDKGTSPYETQYF.

This chain links TRBV20-1 with TRBJ2-1; 12 nucleotides line up with TRBD2. Germline CDR1 and CDR2: DFQATT and SNEGSKA (reference sequence). V dropped 0 bases and J dropped 2; count of bases not matched to a gene: 8. This CDR3 is built from 18 residues. CDR3 amino acids: CSARDLTRTSGTYNEQFF. Here the CDR3 DNA reads TGCAGTGCTAGAGATCTTACCCGGACTAGCGGGACCTACAATGAGCAGTTCTTC.

The V call is TRBV3-1, the J call TRBJ2-7, with a tentative D call TRBD1 (6 bases). The length of the CDR3 is 13 residues. V gave up 1 base and J gave up 7 bases, with 11 bases separating them. Germline-derived CDR1 and CDR2 are LGHDT and YNNKEL (reference sequence). The CDR3 reads CASSQADSTEQYF. As DNA, the CDR3 is TGTGCCAGCAGCCAAGCGGACAGCACTGAGCAGTACTTC.

The chain uses TRBV3-1 and TRBJ2-4; D is unresolved. Trimming removed 1 base from V and 7 bases from J, with 11 bases in between. The germline gives CDR1 LGHDT, CDR2 YNNKEL (reference sequence). The CDR3 consists of 14 residues. The CDR3 DNA reads TGTGCCAGCAGCCAAGTGGGAATTAGGAACATTCAGTACTTC. Its protein is CASSQVGIRNIQYF.

V gene TRBV30 combines with J gene TRBJ2-1; a weak D match, TRBD2 (5 bases). Trimming removed 5 bases from V and 9 bases from J, with 17 bases in between. The V gene's germline CDR1 is GTSNPN and CDR2 SVGIG (reference sequence). The CDR3 is made up of 13 amino acids. The CDR3 DNA follows: TGTGCCTGGGGGAGCGGACTTACGGGTGAGCAGTTCTTC. This gives the protein CAWGSGLTGEQFF.

J is TRBJ2-5 and V is TRBV6-5; 8 bases match TRBD2. The CDR3 has 19 residues. J was trimmed by 2 bases and V by 4 bases; bases with no gene match: 18. In germline, CDR1 is MNHEY, CDR2 SVGAGI. The CDR3 spells CASSWTSAGPTSVQETQYF. The CDR3 nucleotides read TGTGCCAGCAGTTGGACCTCGGCGGGCCCGACTAGCGTGCAAGAGACCCAGTACTTC.

This sequence joins TRBV2 and TRBJ2-1, with 11 bases aligning to TRBD2. V trimming: 5 bases; J trimming: 4 bases; junction bases outside the gene matches: 10. Looked up from germline, CDR1 is SNHLY and CDR2 is FYNNEI. The CDR3 sequence is 17 residues long. CDR3 in amino acids: CASSRLQGLADYNEQFF. In nucleotides, the CDR3 is TGTGCCAGCAGTAGGTTACAGGGACTAGCGGATTACAATGAGCAGTTCTTC.

This chain uses TRBV12-3 or TRBV12-4 with TRBJ2-1, with D perhaps matching TRBD1 or TRBD2 (5 bases each). The CDR3 sequence is 15 residues long. The V and J ends lost 5 bases and 13 bases respectively, with 24 bases between them. CDR3 coding DNA: TGTGCCAGCAGTAGACACGGGACCCCTAAAGAGACCCAGTTCTTC. This sequence encodes CASSRHGTPKETQFF.

In regard to this clonotype: One junction end does not reproduce the germline sequence, and a read error may be involved. This chain connects TRBV12-3 or TRBV12-4 to TRBJ1-2, with 7 nucleotides matching TRBD1. This CDR3 has 16 amino acids. CDR3 residues: CTSSPGTATSHYGYTF. In DNA, the CDR3 is TGTACCAGCAGTCCCGGGACAGCTACCTCTCACTATGGCTACACCTTC.

This clonotype was counted a few times. The chain has TRBV28 and TRBJ2-5; 9 nucleotides agree with TRBD1. Germline trimming cut 7 bases from V and 2 bases from J; bases unmatched to any gene: 8. The CDR3 contains 15 residues. CDR1 is MDHEN, CDR2 SYDVKM, per germline. The CDR3 DNA sequence: TGTGCCAGCACCGAATTGACAGGGGGGCAAGAGACCCAGTACTTC. Protein: CASTELTGGQETQYF. The entire variable domain, with the rest obtained from reference TRBV28 and TRBJ2-5, is as follows: DVKVTQSSRYLVKRTGEKVFLECVQDMDHENMFWYRQDPGLGLRLIYFSYDVKMKEKGDIPEGYSVSREKKERFSLILESASTNQTSMYLCASTELTGGQETQYFGPGTRLLVL.

This chain links TRBV20-1 with TRBJ2-5, with TRBD1 matching over 10 bases. The DNA end lines up better with TRBJ2-7; the J call may be wrong. The V gene's germline CDR1 is DFQATT and CDR2 SNEGSKA (reference sequence). CDR3 length: 15 amino acids. The chain's CDR3 is CSARGPTGQGNEQYF. The DNA of the CDR3 is TGCAGTGCTAGAGGGCCGACGGGACAGGGGAACGAGCAGTACTTC.

The chain employs TRBV28 and TRBJ2-3; TRBD2 is a possible D gene (6 bases). Germline CDR1 is MDHEN and CDR2 is SYDVKM. The germline V and J ends were trimmed by 6 bases and 6 bases, with 25 bases remaining between them. This CDR3 has 17 amino acids. CDR3 sequence (DNA): TGTGCCAGCAGCCGACTAGACAAGCCCGGAGGCGTGGATACGCAGTATTTT. Its translation is CASSRLDKPGGVDTQYF.

J is TRBJ2-5 and V is TRBV2; maybe TRBD1 (6 bases). V lost 6 bases to trimming and J lost 2 bases, with 10 bases between them. The CDR3 length is 13 residues. The V gene's germline CDR1 is SNHLY and CDR2 FYNNEI. The CDR3 protein is CASRAGQQETQYF. The CDR3 nucleotides are TGTGCCAGCAGAGCCGGACAGCAAGAGACCCAGTACTTC.

The sample holds one count of this clonotype. The chain has TRBV3-1 and TRBJ1-2, with D perhaps TRBD1 (5 bases). Germline lookup yields CDR1 LGHDT and CDR2 YNNKEL (reference sequence). Between the trimmed V and J ends, which lost 0 bases and 7 bases, there was a span of 15 bases. The CDR3 consists of 15 residues. CDR3 nucleotide sequence: TGTGCCAGCAGCCAAGAGCCGACAGCTCCTGGTGGCTACACCTTC. It translates to CASSQEPTAPGGYTF.

The chain is built from TRBV9 and TRBJ2-6; TRBD1 matches 7 bases. Germline V gene sequence: CDR1 SGDLS, CDR2 YYNGEE. This CDR3 contains 19 residues. Germline trimming cut 3 bases from V and 1 base from J; bases unmatched to any gene: 13. CDR3 nucleotides: TGTGCCAGCAGCGATGATACGGGACAGACCTCTTCTGGGGCCAACGTCCTGACTTTC. As protein: CASSDDTGQTSSGANVLTF. Complete variable domain (other parts from reference TRBV9 and TRBJ2-6): DSGVTQTPKHLITATGQRVTLRCSPRSGDLSVYWYQQSLDQGLQFLIQYYNGEERAKGNILERFSAQQFPDLHSELNLSSLELGDSALYFCASSDDTGQTSSGANVLTFGAGSRLTVL.

This clonotype appeared a few times. This chain uses TRBV7-9 with TRBJ2-7, with 9 positions matching TRBD1. Per germline, CDR1 SEHNR and CDR2 FQNEAQ (reference sequence). V shed 5 bases, J shed 6 bases, and the junction held 2 bases outside the gene matches. The CDR3 loop spans 12 amino acids. The DNA of the CDR3 is TGTGCCAGCAGCAAACAGGGGGCCGAGCAGTACTTC. Translated, it gives CASSKQGAEQYF.

This clonotype was seen ten or more times. The chain combines TRBV7-2 with TRBJ2-3, with a tentative D call TRBD2 (6 bases). V was cut by 4 bases and J by 0 bases, with 11 bases left in between. The V gene's germline CDR1 is SGHTA and CDR2 FQGNSA. This CDR3 has 15 residues. The CDR3 loop is CASSSMTSSTDTQYF. CDR3 coding DNA: TGTGCCAGCAGCTCAATGACTAGTAGCACAGATACGCAGTATTTT.

V gene TRBV5-1 combines with J gene TRBJ2-1; possible D gene TRBD2, 5 bases. The tail of the sequence fits TRBJ2-7 better, so the J call may be wrong. From germline, CDR1 is SGHRS and CDR2 YFSETQ. The CDR3 covers 16 residues. In DNA form, the CDR3 reads TGCGCCAGCAGCCTAAAAGAGAGCGGAACCTACAATGAGCAGTACTTC. The encoded protein is CASSLKESGTYNEQYF.

This clonotype was recorded once. The V gene is TRBV2, the J gene TRBJ2-5; 8 bases match TRBD2. Per germline, CDR1 SNHLY and CDR2 FYNNEI. CDR3 length: 16 amino acids. Trimming took 7 bases from V and 1 from J; bases not matched to a gene: 11. CDR3 in DNA: TGTGCCAGCACCATAAAGCCCGGGGGGGGCCAAGAGACCCAGTACTTC. This translates into CASTIKPGGGQETQYF. Full variable domain (missing parts from reference TRBV2 and TRBJ2-5): EPEVTQTPSHQVTQMGQEVILRCVPISNHLYFYWYRQILGQKVEFLVSFYNNEISEKSEIFDDQFSVERPDGSNFTLKIRSTKLEDSAMYFCASTIKPGGGQETQYFGPGTRLLVL.

This clonotype has ten or more counts. The J gene is TRBJ2-5, the V gene TRBV29-1; tentatively, D is TRBD1 (5 bases). The CDR3 totals 13 residues. From germline, CDR1 is SQVTM and CDR2 ANQGSEA. V was trimmed by 1 base and J by 0 bases, leaving 6 bases between them. The DNA for the CDR3 is TGCAGCGTTGAAGGGACAAACCAAGAGACCCAGTACTTC. Its protein is CSVEGTNQETQYF.